This T cell receptor (beta chain) was observed in a study of CD8+ T cells in alopecia areata. Regarding the study as a whole: A great number of expanded lesional clones endured in scalp and blood during tofacitinib.

The V end lost 0 bases, the J end lost 3 bases, and 13 bases lay between the germline ends. Per the germline V gene, CDR1 is MGHRA and CDR2 is YSYEKL. The CDR3 is 16 residues long. Notes on this clone: Its antigen remains unidentified.

Specified treatment: oral pan-JAK inhibitor, 5-10 mg twice daily. Peripheral blood and lesional scalp punch biopsies were taken from alopecia areata patients. Extracted RNA was reverse transcribed into cDNA, the sequencing template. Sequencing was performed with immunoSEQ multiplex PCR; in TCRdb, only in-frame clones are kept and a portion is missing. The sample yields a few hundred thousand clones, roughly two fifths seen once. The chain joins TRBV4-1 to TRBJ2-3; no reliable D call. The receptor's source is a human donor with alopecia areata. The sequences come from CD4+ T cells sorted from blood, collected at roughly week 30, from a patient treated with tofacitinib. DNA for the CDR3: TGCGCCAGCAGCCAAGATCCGAAATTTTATACAGATACGCAGTATTTT. This codes for CASSQDPKFYTDTQYF.